This T cell receptor (beta chain) was identified during a study of T cell responses to AZD1222 COVID-19 vaccine. General study findings and limits: Sampled repertoires all dated from after the peak T cell response. Spike-specific TCR breadth and depth both grew after two AZD1222 doses. The donor cohort was predominantly white British with a female majority, and clonal diversity may have been underestimated. Dominant CD4 TCR responses targeted spike regions 160-218 and 743-854.

Assay used: immunoSEQ multiplex PCR; TCRdb lists only in-frame clones, some missing. The sample lists 100,000 or so clones; 90% to 95% were seen once. The CDR3 is 12 residues long. Germline V lookup: CDR1 MGHDK, CDR2 SYGVNS. Trimming removed 10 bases from V and 2 bases from J, with 11 bases in between. Note on this clone: The antigen is unknown.

This TCR came from an adult who received the AZD1222 COVID-19 vaccine. Source: peripheral blood, taken 28 days after the second AZD1222 dose. The chain carries TRBV25-1 and TRBJ2-5; D is possibly TRBD2 (5 bases). CDR3 in DNA: TGTGCCACCGCCGGGAATCAAGAGACCCAGTACTTC. Protein sequence: CATAGNQETQYF.